In this sample, the clone carrying this TCR beta chain turned up many times. RNA transcripts served as template for amplifying TCR beta CDR3 sequences. Following a first-round RT-PCR that used HTBI primers, a second-round multiplex PCR was carried out. TCRdb re-derived calls from the multiplex PCR reads in MiXCR, one entry per CDR3 protein. The table records some 390,000 distinct CDR3 sequences, around 18% of them present only once. The CDR3 sequence is 14 residues long. Trimming cost V 1 base and J 1 base, with 10 bases left between them. Germline assignment: CDR1 SQVTM and CDR2 ANQGSEA. The sample originates from a study of Graves' ophthalmopathy and Graves' hyperthyroidism.

The TCR was taken from a woman under 30 with Graves' ophthalmopathy. The sample comprised peripheral blood. The gene calls are TRBV29-1 and TRBJ1-1; D unclear. The CDR3 bases are TGCAGCGTTGAAGGGGTCATAACGAACACTGAAGCTTTCTTT. Translation: CSVEGVITNTEAFF.